This T cell receptor (beta chain) is drawn from a study of cytomegalovirus exposure and HLA in healthy donors. The CDR3 length is 11 residues. CDR1 and CDR2 (germline): SGHDN, FVKESK. The V segment lost 5 bases and the J segment 10 bases; nucleotides outside the gene matches: 1. Primers included in the PCR were 60 Vbeta and 13 Jbeta primers. Sequenced by immunoSEQ multiplex PCR; TCRdb stores in-frame clones only, minus some. This sample has approximately 130,000 clones; roughly four fifths occur once, and the top ten carry around 2%. The chain employs TRBV14 and TRBJ2-1; 8 bases are a match to TRBD1. The sequenced sample consisted of PBMCs. The sequence was collected from a man in his forties in good health and CMV-seronegative. The chain's CDR3 is CASSRQGEQFF. CDR3 sequence (DNA): TGTGCCAGCAGCAGACAGGGGGAGCAGTTCTTC. Supplemented by reference TRBV14 and TRBJ2-1, the full variable domain reads EAGVTQFPSHSVIEKGQTVTLRCDPISGHDNLYWYRRVMGKEIKFLLHFVKESKQDESGMPNNRFLAERTGGTYSTLKVQPAELEDSGVYFCASSRQGEQFFGPGTRLTVL.